This TCR beta chain was sequenced in a study of T-cell memory formation after mild COVID-19. 5'RACE with constant-segment primers yielded barcoded, UMI-tagged TCR alpha and TCR beta cDNA libraries. Via MiXCR, TCRdb re-called the 5' RACE reads, giving one row per CDR3 protein. The sample lists 100,000 to 150,000 distinct CDR3 sequences; about 5.9% were seen once. This clonotype was picked up many times. Antigen unknown. Looked up from germline, CDR1 is MNHEY and CDR2 is SMNVEV (reference sequence). V dropped 8 bases and J dropped 3 bases, with 14 bases sitting between them. This CDR3 has 13 residues. Whole-study findings and limits: Later expanders leaned CD4+, whereas clones that contracted between day 15 and 85 were balanced CD4/CD8.

Sequencing was carried out using PBMCs or a T cell subset sorted from them (not recorded which). V and J are TRBV27 and TRBJ2-7, with D perhaps TRBD1 or TRBD2 (5 bases each). The TCR was taken from an adult woman who had mild COVID-19 (a few samples of this study predate the infection). Cell type and time point are not known. The CDR3 here is CASAGTPYYEQYF. The CDR3 DNA sequence: TGTGCCAGCGCCGGGACCCCCTACTACGAGCAGTACTTC.